The count of the clone carrying this T cell receptor beta chain is one. The antigen is unknown. This sample was taken from a study of OX40 agonist ivuxolimab in advanced cancers. About the study: Partial response was recorded in three patients: one hepatocellular carcinoma and two cutaneous melanoma cases.

Any history of autoimmune disease or systemic immunosuppression disqualified patients. CDR1 and CDR2 (germline): SGHNT, YENEEA. Trimming cost V 7 bases and J 8 bases, with 17 bases left between them. The CDR3 contains 13 residues. Profiled with immunoSEQ multiplex PCR; TCRdb holds only in-frame clones, not every one. This sample has around 83,000 clones, with 75% to 95% found just once. Notes on the study in general: Mean expanded clone counts were higher in CD8+ than CD4+ T cells.

The rearrangement uses TRBV11-3 and TRBJ1-2, with unresolved D. This receptor was taken from an adult with an advanced solid tumor such as melanoma, head and neck, liver or kidney cancer. The input for sequencing was CD4+ or CD8+ T cells sorted from blood, taken in a trial of the OX40 agonist ivuxolimab. CDR3 nucleotides: TGTGCCAGCACCCCATCTGGGGAGAAGGGCTACACCTTC. Encoded protein: CASTPSGEKGYTF.